This is a list of T cell receptor beta chains from one sample in a study of blood T cell repertoires in COVID-19. Clones were sequenced by immunoSEQ multiplex PCR, and TCRdb holds only the in-frame ones, with some missing. Of under 200,000 clones in the sample, over 70% were seen once. The sequencing sample was made of PBMCs or T cells enriched from blood (not recorded which). The origin of the receptors is a man aged 45-65 years who had recovered from COVID-19. CDR3s include the opening cysteine and the closing phenylalanine or tryptophan. D genes are given only for firm matches. Size is stated for part of the rows, as once, few or many counts, or as a class when the clone is expanded.

clone_size,d_call,j_call,v_call,cdr3_nt,cdr3_aa
-,TRBD2,TRBJ2-3,TRBV6-5,TGTGCCAGCATCCCGGGGGGGGCGAGTACAGATACGCAGTATTTT,CASIPGGASTDTQYF
-,-,TRBJ2-5,TRBV11-2,TGTGCCAGCAGCTTAGGCTGGGCAGTACAAGAGACCCAGTACTTC,CASSLGWAVQETQYF
-,-,TRBJ2-1,TRBV7-3,TGTGCCAGCAGCCTCCGAGGATGGAATGAGCAGTTCTTC,CASSLRGWNEQFF
-,TRBD1,TRBJ1-4,TRBV5-6,TGTGCCAGCAGCTTCAGGGGACAGGCTCTCGAAAAACTGTTTTTT,CASSFRGQALEKLFF
-,-,TRBJ2-3,TRBV21-1,TGTGCCAGCAGCCCGGGACTAGCGTGGTCAGATACGCAGTATTTT,CASSPGLAWSDTQYF
-,TRBD2,TRBJ2-1,TRBV10-1,TGCGCCAGCAGTCCCGGACTAGCGGGCAATGAGCAGTTCTTC,CASSPGLAGNEQFF
-,-,TRBJ2-7,TRBV7-2,TGTGCCAGCAGCTTAGGGCGGGGCTACGAGCAGTACTTC,CASSLGRGYEQYF
-,TRBD1,TRBJ2-3,TRBV5-1,TGCGCCAGCAGGGGCGGACAGGGACGCACAGATACGCAGTATTTT,CASRGGQGRTDTQYF
-,TRBD1,TRBJ2-3,TRBV29-1,TGCAGCGTCGACAGGGGCACAGATACGCAGTATTTT,CSVDRGTDTQYF
-,TRBD2,TRBJ2-3,TRBV3-1/TRBV3-2,TGTGCCAGCAGCGGCTCCTGGGGGGGTATAACTAGCACAGATACGCAGTATTTT,CASSGSWGGITSTDTQYF
-,-,TRBJ2-3,TRBV10-3,TGTGCCATCCAACAGGATAGCACAGATACGCAGTATTTT,CAIQQDSTDTQYF
-,TRBD2,TRBJ2-1,TRBV11-3,TGTGCCAGCAGCGCGCGACTAGCGGGAGGGGGGAATGAGCAGTTCTTC,CASSARLAGGGNEQFF
few,-,TRBJ2-2,TRBV12-1,TGTACACTCTGTAGGGGCTTTTCGTCCCCTAACACCGGGGAGCTGTTTTTT,CTLCRGFSSPNTGELFF
-,TRBD1,TRBJ1-1,TRBV5-1,TGCGCCAGCAGCTCGGGACAGGGGATAGGGATGAACACTGAAGCTTTCTTT,CASSSGQGIGMNTEAFF
once,TRBD1,TRBJ2-2,TRBV18,TGTGCCAGCTCACCTCCGGACAGGTACACCGGGGAGCTGTTTTTT,CASSPPDRYTGELFF
-,TRBD1,TRBJ2-7,TRBV7-9,TGTGCCAGCAGCCCCCCAGGGACAGGGTTCTACGAGCAGTACTTC,CASSPPGTGFYEQYF
once,-,TRBJ1-3,TRBV9,TGTGCCAGCAGCGACGGGTACCCTGGAAACACCATATATTTT,CASSDGYPGNTIYF
-,TRBD2,TRBJ2-3,TRBV28,TGTGCCAGCAATAGCGGGAGGGCCACAGATACGCAGTATTTT,CASNSGRATDTQYF
-,-,TRBJ2-1,TRBV12-3/TRBV12-4,TGTGCCAGCAGTCCAGGGGTCGATGAGCAGTTCTTC,CASSPGVDEQFF
-,-,TRBJ2-1,TRBV11-2,TGTGCCAGCAGTACCTTACGGGAAAACTCCTACAATGAGCAGTTCTTC,CASSTLRENSYNEQFF
-,-,TRBJ1-4,TRBV18,TGTGCCAGCTCACCAGTAGCAACTAATGAAAAACTGTTTTTT,CASSPVATNEKLFF
-,-,TRBJ2-7,TRBV6-1,TGTGCCAGCAGTGAAGACTTCTCCTACGAGCAGTACTTC,CASSEDFSYEQYF
-,-,TRBJ2-1,TRBV28,TGTGCCAGCAGTGACGGGGGGCTTGGGGAGTTCTTC,CASSDGGLGEFF
-,-,TRBJ2-7,TRBV5-1,TGCGCCAGCAGCTCCACTCCCTACGAGCAGTACTTC,CASSSTPYEQYF